The sequence of this T cell receptor beta chain was determined in a study of radiotherapy plus CTLA-4 blockade in lung cancer. On the study more broadly: The study recorded objective responses in about 20% of patients and disease control in approximately 33%.

Patients with chemo-refractory metastatic non-small-cell lung cancer received focal radiation plus CTLA-4 blockade with ipilimumab. Comments on this clone: Antigen: not known.

Measured with immunoSEQ multiplex PCR; TCRdb has only the in-frame clones, and not every one. The sample lists some 43,000 clones, about 81% occurring once. Broader study findings: Interferon-beta and early blood T cell clone dynamics reportedly predicted response best. In blood, TCR clones derived from the tumor expanded after radiotherapy plus ipilimumab.

The J segment lost 6 bases and the V segment lost 5 bases, leaving 12 bases of the junction unmatched. The germline CDR1 and CDR2 sequences are SGHTA and FQGTGA. This CDR3 has 15 residues. The source of this sequence is a human donor with non-small cell lung cancer who had stable disease on radiotherapy plus ipilimumab. The source was peripheral blood, collected from a patient treated with radiotherapy plus ipilimumab. The chain links TRBV7-3 to TRBJ2-7; 8 positions agree with TRBD2. The CDR3 loop is CASSLSGAGGAEQYF. CDR3 DNA sequence: TGTGCCAGCAGCCTCTCAGGGGCGGGAGGAGCCGAGCAGTACTTC.